The 19 T cell receptor beta chains below come from one sample, sequenced in a study of T cells in Graves' hyperthyroidism and ophthalmopathy (dated by TCRdb to about 2019). The method was multiplex PCR. Sequencing relied on an Illumina HiSeq 2000. TCR beta CDR3 regions were amplified from RNA transcripts. For the first round of RT-PCR on the TCR CDR3, the HTBI primer set was used together with the Qiagen OneStep RT-PCR kit. TCRdb reanalyzed the raw reads on its own, using fastp at Q25 for trimming and MiXCR for clone calling, and kept in-frame beta chains. CDR3 protein sequences are deduplicated, and each keeps its most common genes and DNA. The sample has 300,000 to 450,000 distinct CDR3 sequences on record, around 18% of them singletons. The top ten constitute 35% to 50% of the sample. The material sequenced was blood. These receptors were taken from a man aged 18 to 30 with Graves' ophthalmopathy.

The V gene is TRBV9, the J gene TRBJ1-4, with a tentative D call TRBD1 (5 bases). The CDR3 sequence is 16 residues long. Germline CDR1 SGDLS, CDR2 YYNGEE. V lost 2 bases to trimming and J lost 7 bases, with 18 bases between them. Here the CDR3 DNA reads TGTGCCAGCAGCGTGGGGACTCCTCGGGCAGGTGAAAAACTGTTTTTT. This encodes CASSVGTPRAGEKLFF.

At least ten counts were recorded for this clonotype. The rearrangement links TRBV12-3 or TRBV12-4 to TRBJ2-2, with D hard to call. Trimming cost V 5 bases and J 4 bases, with 5 bases left between them. The CDR3 is 12 amino acids. Here the CDR3 reads CASSPTTGELFF. Here the CDR3 DNA reads TGTGCCAGCAGTCCTACCACCGGGGAGCTGTTTTTT.

This clonotype occurred many times. The chain employs TRBV18 and TRBJ1-2, with 7 bases identical to TRBD1. The CDR3 contains 14 residues. Germline loops: CDR1 KGHSH, CDR2 LQKENI. The ends lost 6 bases at V and 4 bases at J; junction bases unmatched: 8. The CDR3 loop is CASSRDSDTYGYTF. The CDR3 region has the DNA TGTGCCAGCTCTCGGGACAGCGATACCTATGGCTACACCTTC.

The table lists this clonotype with many counts. The V call is TRBV3-1, the J call TRBJ1-2, with D hard to call. V gave up 4 bases and J gave up 5 bases, with 20 bases separating them. CDR1 and CDR2 (germline): LGHDT, YNNKEL (reference sequence). This CDR3 comprises 16 residues. CDR3 loop: CASSPRARHKPYGYTF. The CDR3, as DNA: TGTGCCAGCAGCCCACGGGCGCGACATAAACCATATGGCTACACCTTC.

This clonotype has a count of ten or more. The chain uses TRBV20-1 and TRBJ1-1, with D maybe TRBD1 (5 bases). Germline V CDR1 and CDR2: DFQATT, SNEGSKA (reference sequence). The CDR3 runs 11 residues. Trimming took 5 bases from V and 4 from J, leaving 8 bases between them. CDR3 loop: CSAGGVTEAFF. DNA for the CDR3: TGCAGTGCTGGGGGGGTCACTGAAGCTTTCTTT.

This clonotype was counted many times. The chain uses TRBV5-5 and TRBJ1-2; D remains unclear. Trimming took off 0 bases at V and 5 bases at J, with 11 bases between the two ends. Germline V gene data show CDR1 as SGHKS and CDR2 as YYEKEE (reference sequence). This CDR3 comprises 14 residues. The CDR3 reads CASSLAGPGYGYTF. The CDR3 bases are TGTGCCAGCAGCTTGGCCGGACCGGGGTATGGCTACACCTTC.

V gene TRBV20-1 combines with J gene TRBJ2-2; D is perhaps TRBD1 (6 bases). This CDR3 comprises 18 residues. Germline-derived CDR1 and CDR2 are DFQATT and SNEGSKA (reference sequence). Deletions cut 6 bases from V and 6 bases from J, with 29 bases between. CDR3: CSAPRDTRGLARAGELFF. The CDR3 DNA reads TGCAGTGCCCCCCGGGACACAAGAGGTCTTGCTCGGGCCGGGGAGCTGTTTTTT.

The chain recombines TRBV6-2 or TRBV6-3 with TRBJ1-4, with D maybe TRBD1 (5 bases). With 6 bases removed from V and 3 bases from J, the gap between germline ends came to 14 bases. Germline loops: CDR1 MNHEY, CDR2 SVGEGT. The CDR3 is 15 amino acids. CDR3 region: CASSSPQGANEKLFF. CDR3 DNA: TGTGCCAGCAGCTCCCCCCAGGGCGCTAATGAAAAACTGTTTTTT.

This clonotype was detected ten times or more. CDR3 region: CASRRADTEAFF. CDR3 bases: TGTGCCAGCCGGCGGGCTGACACTGAAGCTTTCTTT. The J gene is TRBJ1-1, the V gene TRBV7-9; D is ambiguous. This CDR3 has 12 residues. Germline loops: CDR1 SEHNR, CDR2 FQNEAQ (reference sequence). V gave up 8 bases and J gave up 3 bases, with 10 bases separating them.

Concerning this clonotype itself: With a much larger clone just one base away, this may be a read error. No DNA is shown, since the ends of the CDR3 on it are uncertain; the CDR3 is the one TCRdb lists. V and J are TRBV5-1 and TRBJ1-1; TRBD1, as called in the table, went unchecked against the DNA. Looked up from germline, CDR1 is SGHRS and CDR2 is YFSETQ. The CDR3 has 13 residues if both end residues are counted. The CDR3 is CACSVETQGEAFF.

The chain recombines TRBV20-1 with TRBJ2-7; the D is unclear. CDR3 length equals 12 residues. Germline CDR1 reads DFQATT; CDR2 reads SNEGSKA (reference sequence). V was pared by 6 bases and J by 2 bases, with 11 bases between. The CDR3 here is CSASYWAYEQYF. The CDR3 DNA follows: TGCAGTGCCTCCTATTGGGCCTACGAGCAGTACTTC.

There are many counts of this clonotype. The V gene is TRBV2, the J gene TRBJ1-2, with D uncertain. The germline gives CDR1 SNHLY, CDR2 FYNNEI. The CDR3 is 13 amino acids. The V end lost 4 bases, the J end lost 3 bases, and 9 bases lay between the germline ends. The CDR3 nucleotides read TGTGCCAGCAGTGGGGCGACTCACTATGGCTACACCTTC. This codes for CASSGATHYGYTF.

This chain joins TRBV20-1 and TRBJ2-1; D is possibly TRBD1 (5 bases). This CDR3 spans 16 amino acids. Germline V gene sequence: CDR1 DFQATT, CDR2 SNEGSKA (reference sequence). Trimming pared 0 bases from V and 0 bases from J, leaving 12 bases between. The CDR3 sequence: CSARELPDSSYNEQFF. In nucleotides, the CDR3 is TGCAGTGCTAGAGAACTCCCCGACAGCTCCTACAATGAGCAGTTCTTC.

The sample holds a few counts of this clonotype. The gene calls are TRBV4-1 and TRBJ1-1, with TRBD1 as a possible D gene (5 bases). Germline CDR1 is MGHRA and CDR2 is YSYEKL. The CDR3 totals 16 residues. V shed 4 bases and J shed 1 base, with 16 bases lying between them. The CDR3 nucleotides are TGCGCCAGCAGCCTCCGGGACTCCCCGAGGAACACTGAAGCTTTCTTT. This sequence encodes CASSLRDSPRNTEAFF.

The rearrangement links TRBV10-3 to TRBJ1-1; no reliable D call. Germline CDR1 and CDR2: ENHRY and SYGVKD. This CDR3 comprises 12 residues. The V and J ends lost 5 bases and 2 bases respectively, with 6 bases between them. The CDR3 DNA is TGTGCCATCAGTCAGAGCAACACTGAAGCTTTCTTT. It translates to CAISQSNTEAFF.

As for this clonotype: One end of the junction fails to match germline, which may point to a read error. This chain links TRBV6-1 with TRBJ2-2; D unclear. Germline V CDR1 and CDR2: MNHNS, SASEGT. The length of the CDR3 is 12 residues. The CDR3 nucleotides read TGCGCCAGCAGTGATGGGGCCGGGGAGCTGTTTTTT. Translating it yields CASSDGAGELFF.

This clonotype was seen many times. The chain combines TRBV20-1 with TRBJ2-1; TRBD2 aligns across 9 bases. The CDR3 extends over 15 amino acids. V was clipped by 3 bases and J by 4 bases; unmatched bases: 7. Germline V gives CDR1 DFQATT, CDR2 SNEGSKA (reference sequence). The CDR3 loop is CSASLLAGDYNEQFF. The CDR3 DNA sequence: TGCAGTGCTAGTCTATTAGCGGGGGATTACAATGAGCAGTTCTTC.

This clonotype has ten or more counts. The V gene is TRBV7-9, the J gene TRBJ2-3; D not resolved. The CDR3 is 16 amino acids. Trimming removed 3 bases from V and 0 bases from J, with 13 bases in between. Germline loops: CDR1 SEHNR, CDR2 FQNEAQ (reference sequence). CDR3: CASSFRKGTSTDTQYF. The CDR3 DNA reads as TGTGCCAGCAGCTTCCGAAAAGGTACTAGCACAGATACGCAGTATTTT.

The table lists this clonotype with many counts. This chain links TRBV7-8 with TRBJ2-1, with a weak D call TRBD1 (5 bases). Per the germline V gene, CDR1 is SGHVS and CDR2 is FQNEAQ. The CDR3 is 15 residues long. V was clipped by 1 base and J by 0 bases, with 7 bases between them. The CDR3 DNA is TGTGCCAGCAGCTTAGGACAGAACTCCTACAATGAGCAGTTCTTC. This translates into CASSLGQNSYNEQFF.